The 11 T cell receptor beta chains reported below all come from one sample, sequenced in a study of prognosis after radiotherapy for stage I lung cancer. The genomic DNA TCR beta CDR3 region underwent two rounds of multiplex PCR. Each TRBV and TRBJ gene had its own primer in the first PCR round. TCRdb re-called the multiplex PCR reads with MiXCR, one entry per CDR3 protein. The data show some 17,000 distinct CDR3 sequences, with around 45% seen just once and around 38% held by the top ten. Sequenced here: PBMCs, sampled before or after stereotactic body radiation therapy (not recorded which). The receptors originated from a donor aged 50 or older with non-small cell lung cancer.

This clonotype was detected ten times or more. CDR3 in DNA: TGTGCCAGCAGTTCAGGGAGCGGCTACACCTTC. This sequence encodes CASSSGSGYTF. V and J are TRBV3-1 and TRBJ1-2; tentatively, D is TRBD1 (5 bases). This CDR3 has 11 residues. V lost 6 bases and J 8 bases, leaving 10 bases between the germline ends. The germline V gene encodes CDR1 LGHDT and CDR2 YNNKEL (reference sequence).

In this sample, this clonotype turned up many times. The genes are TRBV30 and TRBJ2-1, with D possibly TRBD2 on 5 matching bases. Germline loops: CDR1 GTSNPN, CDR2 SVGIG (reference sequence). This CDR3 is 12 amino acids long. The V end was cut by 2 bases, the J end by 8 bases, with 10 bases between. CDR3 sequence: CAWSQLVDEQFF. The CDR3 bases are TGTGCCTGGAGTCAACTAGTCGATGAGCAGTTCTTC.

This clonotype was seen ten or more times. The CDR3 reads CSARGTGKDTQYF. Written as DNA, the CDR3 is TGCAGTGCTAGGGGGACAGGGAAAGATACGCAGTATTTT. The chain couples TRBV20-1 to TRBJ2-3; 9 positions match TRBD1. The CDR3 contains 13 residues. With V trimmed by 3 bases and J by 5 bases, 3 bases remained unmatched. From germline, CDR1 is DFQATT and CDR2 SNEGSKA (reference sequence).

This clonotype has only a few counts. A far larger clone is one base from this, pointing to a likely read error. The CDR3 carries no conserved terminal phenylalanine or tryptophan, so it likely arises from a read error. The CDR3, as DNA: TGTGCCAGCAGTGACTCGTTCAATGGCTACACCTCC. Its protein is CASSDSFNGYTS. This chain connects TRBV6-2 or TRBV6-3 to TRBJ1-2; no reliable D call. The CDR3 runs to 12 residues. CDR1 and CDR2 from the germline V gene are MNHEY and SVGEGT.

The chain uses TRBV7-2 and TRBJ1-4; D not certain. The CDR3 has 15 residues. CDR1 and CDR2 (germline): SGHTA, FQGNSA. The V end lost 0 bases, the J end lost 7 bases, and 12 bases lay between the germline ends. The CDR3 DNA reads TGTGCCAGCAGCTTAGCGCGGGTCTCGGTTGAAAAACTGTTTTTT. Its translation is CASSLARVSVEKLFF. Looking up the rest from reference TRBV7-2 and TRBJ1-4 gives the full variable domain: GAGVSQSPSNKVTEKGKDVELRCDPISGHTALYWYRQSLGQGLEFLIYFQGNSAPDKSGLPSDRFSAERTGGSVSTLTIQRTQQEDSAVYLCASSLARVSVEKLFFGSGTQLSVL.

This clonotype was counted ten times or more. The CDR3 DNA sequence: TGTGCCAGCAACCATAGCGGGAGTTTTCCTGAGACCCAGTACTTC. It translates to CASNHSGSFPETQYF. The chain is built from TRBV6-2 or TRBV6-3 and TRBJ2-5, with 9 bases that match TRBD2. With 7 bases clipped from V and 5 bases from J, the junction kept 11 bases outside the gene matches. Germline CDR1 MNHEY, CDR2 SVGEGT. The CDR3 covers 15 residues.

This clonotype has a count of ten or more. The chain combines TRBV20-1 with TRBJ1-1, with D possibly TRBD1 on 5 matching bases. CDR1 DFQATT and CDR2 SNEGSKA come from the germline V gene (reference sequence). V lost 1 base and J 7 bases, leaving 19 bases between the germline ends. This CDR3 contains 15 residues. The CDR3 protein is CSARGGGTGTFEAFF. The CDR3 region has the DNA TGCAGTGCTAGAGGTGGAGGGACCGGCACTTTTGAAGCTTTCTTT.

In this sample, this clonotype turned up many times. V gene TRBV24-1 combines with J gene TRBJ1-1, with 11 bases that match TRBD1. The CDR3 runs to 14 residues. V was pared by 7 bases and J by 4 bases, with 4 bases of the junction left unmatched. Germline V gene data show CDR1 as KGHDR and CDR2 as SFDVKD. In nucleotides, the CDR3 is TGTGCCACCAGGGGACAGGGGGACGGCACTGAAGCTTTCTTT. Translated, it gives CATRGQGDGTEAFF.

This clonotype was detected ten times or more. The chain links TRBV5-6 to TRBJ1-6; no clear D gene. The germline CDR1 and CDR2 sequences are SGHDT and YYEEEE. The germline V and J ends were trimmed by 3 bases and 14 bases, with 21 bases remaining between them. CDR3 size: 15 residues. The CDR3: CASSSGPGDLGALHF. DNA of the CDR3: TGTGCCAGCAGCTCCGGGCCAGGAGATCTTGGGGCCCTCCACTTT.

The chain recombines TRBV11-3 with TRBJ2-5; unclear D gene. With 3 bases removed from V and 7 bases from J, the gap between germline ends came to 9 bases. Per the germline V gene, CDR1 is SGHNT and CDR2 is YENEEA. CDR3 length: 12 residues. The CDR3 protein is CASSFRKGTQYF. The CDR3 region has the DNA TGTGCCAGCAGCTTCAGGAAGGGGACCCAGTACTTC.

The chain carries TRBV11-3 and TRBJ2-7, with 7 bases identical to TRBD1. J lost 7 bases, V lost 1 base, and 4 bases had no gene match. The CDR3 consists of 13 residues. In germline, CDR1 is SGHNT, CDR2 YENEEA. The CDR3 is CASSLGTGREQYF. The CDR3 DNA follows: TGTGCCAGCAGCTTAGGGACAGGTAGAGAGCAGTACTTC.